Below, 26 T cell receptor beta chains from the same sample are listed, as sequenced in a study of CD8+ T cells in alopecia areata. The treatment is: oral pan-JAK inhibitor, 5-10 mg twice daily. Reverse transcribed after extraction, RNA yielded cDNA as the sequencing template. Assay: immunoSEQ multiplex PCR; the TCRdb copy retains only in-frame clones and omits some. The profile shows some 190,000 clones, 66% of them singletons. Sample: CD4+ T cells sorted from blood, taken between weeks 43 and 45, from a patient treated with tofacitinib. These receptors were obtained from a human donor with alopecia areata.

V is TRBV6-6 and J is TRBJ2-3; 10 bases fit TRBD2. Germline values: CDR1 MNHNY, CDR2 SVGAGI (reference sequence). This CDR3 is 15 amino acids long. J was trimmed by 2 bases and V by 6 bases; bases with no gene match: 5. The CDR3 DNA follows: TGTGCCAGCAGAAGTAGCGGGGGGTACACAGATACGCAGTATTTT. Translated: CASRSSGGYTDTQYF.

J is TRBJ1-1 and V is TRBV7-3; D uncertain. The V end lost 2 bases, the J end lost 1 base, and 5 bases lay between the germline ends. CDR1 and CDR2 (germline): SGHTA, FQGTGA. The CDR3 has 13 amino acids. The CDR3 spells CASSLGQNTEAFF. In DNA, the CDR3 is TGTGCCAGCAGCTTAGGCCAGAACACTGAAGCTTTCTTT.

The rearrangement links TRBV5-6 to TRBJ2-7, with 9 bases aligning to TRBD1. CDR3 length: 16 amino acids. Losses at the gene ends were 0 bases for V and 5 bases for J; bases not matched to a gene: 9. Germline V gene lookup returns CDR1 SGHDT and CDR2 YYEEEE. CDR3 DNA: TGTGCCAGCAGCTTGGCCCTCGGGACAGGGTTGAACGAGCAGTACTTC. It is translated as CASSLALGTGLNEQYF. Full variable domain (outside the CDR3, taken from reference TRBV5-6 and TRBJ2-7): DAGVTQSPTHLIKTRGQQVTLRCSPKSGHDTVSWYQQALGQGPQFIFQYYEEEERQRGNFPDRFSGHQFPNYSSELNVNALLLGDSALYLCASSLALGTGLNEQYFGPGTRLTVT.

The chain combines TRBV10-3 with TRBJ2-3; D is possibly TRBD2 (5 bases). Between the trimmed V and J ends, which lost 10 bases and 1 base, there was a span of 15 bases. Germline loops: CDR1 ENHRY, CDR2 SYGVKD. The CDR3 length is 14 residues. CDR3 residues: CASGVTSGTDTQYF. The CDR3, as DNA: TGTGCCAGCGGTGTCACTAGTGGCACAGATACGCAGTATTTT.

This clone was observed a single time. The J gene is TRBJ1-2, the V gene TRBV4-1, with a possible D match to TRBD1 (6 bases). CDR1 MGHRA and CDR2 YSYEKL come from the germline V gene. This CDR3 comprises 18 residues. V was trimmed by 1 base and J by 2 bases, leaving 20 bases between them. The CDR3 sequence: CASSQVSMGAGKNYGYTF. Here the CDR3 DNA reads TGCGCCAGCAGCCAAGTCAGTATGGGGGCAGGGAAAAACTATGGCTACACCTTC.

On this clone: A much larger clone differs from this one at a single base, so this may be a read error. The chain carries TRBV6-6 and TRBJ2-3, with 7 positions matching TRBD1. V shed 5 bases and J 4 bases; nucleotides not matched to a gene: 6. Germline CDR1 MNHNY, CDR2 SVGAGI (reference sequence). The CDR3 runs to 14 residues. Here the CDR3 DNA reads TGTGCCAGCAGTGAGACAGGGAAGGCAGATACGCAGTATTTT. Its translation: CASSETGKADTQYF.

V and J are TRBV30 and TRBJ1-1; the D gene is possibly TRBD1 (6 bases). Germline CDR1 and CDR2: GTSNPN and SVGIG (reference sequence). With 3 bases removed from V and 2 bases from J, the gap between germline ends came to 10 bases. The CDR3 loop spans 13 amino acids. The CDR3 reads CAWRTGPNTEAFF. The CDR3 region has the DNA TGTGCCTGGAGGACAGGACCTAACACTGAAGCTTTCTTT.

There are a few counts of this clone. Other DNA variants within this sample encode the same CDR3. The chain combines TRBV29-1 with TRBJ2-3; no definite D call. V was clipped by 4 bases and J by 6 bases, with 5 bases between them. Germline assignment: CDR1 SQVTM and CDR2 ANQGSEA. The CDR3 sequence is 10 residues long. CDR3 protein: CSVAPDTQYF. For the CDR3, the DNA is TGCAGCGTTGCCCCGGATACGCAGTATTTT.

This clone occurred a few times. For the CDR3, the DNA is TGTGCCAGCAGCCGCGACCATGAGCAGTTCTTC. This codes for CASSRDHEQFF. This chain links TRBV11-3 with TRBJ2-1, with D unresolved. The CDR3 length is 11 residues. Germline V gives CDR1 SGHNT, CDR2 YENEEA. The V end was cut by 5 bases, the J end by 8 bases, with 7 bases between. Drawing the rest from reference TRBV11-3 and TRBJ2-1, the complete variable domain is EAGVVQSPRYKIIEKKQPVAFWCNPISGHNTLYWYLQNLGQGPELLIRYENEEAVDDSQLPKDRFSAERLKGVDSTLKIQPAELGDSAVYLCASSRDHEQFFGPGTRLTVL.

This clone was observed a handful of times. J is TRBJ1-1 and V is TRBV29-1, with D tentatively TRBD1 (5 bases). The germline V gene encodes CDR1 SQVTM and CDR2 ANQGSEA. CDR3 length: 12 residues. Trimming shortened V by 6 bases and J by 2 bases, and 10 bases separated the two germline ends. As DNA, the CDR3 is TGCAGCGTCGCCGGACATAACACTGAAGCTTTCTTT. Its translation is CSVAGHNTEAFF.

This clone has a count of ten or more. This same CDR3 is encoded by further DNA sequences in the sample. This chain links TRBV18 with TRBJ2-1; the match to TRBD2 covers 11 bases. The CDR3 sequence is 18 residues long. Germline values: CDR1 KGHSH, CDR2 LQKENI. J lost 4 bases, V lost 1 base, and 9 bases had no gene match. Here the CDR3 reads CASSPRAPSGGTYNEQFF. In DNA, the CDR3 is TGTGCCAGCTCACCACGAGCCCCTAGCGGGGGGACATACAATGAGCAGTTCTTC.

The rearrangement uses TRBV10-2 and TRBJ2-7; D may correspond to TRBD1 or TRBD2 (6 bases each). Per the germline V gene, CDR1 is WSHSY and CDR2 is SAAADI. Trimming removed 3 bases from V and 0 bases from J, with 9 bases in between. The CDR3 is 14 residues long. The CDR3 bases are TGCGCCAGCAGTGAAGGGGGGAGCTCCTACGAGCAGTACTTC. Translation: CASSEGGSSYEQYF.

V usage is TRBV14 and J usage is TRBJ1-1, with D possibly matching TRBD1 (5 bases). The CDR3 is made up of 14 amino acids. V shed 3 bases and J shed 5 bases, with 13 bases lying between them. The germline V gene has CDR1 SGHDN and CDR2 FVKESK. The CDR3 coding sequence is TGTGCCAGCAGCCATTGGGACTGGAGTACTGAAGCTTTCTTT. Amino acid sequence: CASSHWDWSTEAFF. Using reference TRBV14 and TRBJ1-1 for the parts outside the CDR3, the full variable domain is EAGVTQFPSHSVIEKGQTVTLRCDPISGHDNLYWYRRVMGKEIKFLLHFVKESKQDESGMPNNRFLAERTGGTYSTLKVQPAELEDSGVYFCASSHWDWSTEAFFGQGTRLTVV.

This rearrangement joins TRBV29-1 to TRBJ1-2, with no clear D. Trimming removed 0 bases at V and 7 bases at J, with 6 bases between. This CDR3 contains 11 residues. The germline gives CDR1 SQVTM, CDR2 ANQGSEA. Here the CDR3 DNA reads TGCAGCGTTGAAGATCTTTTTGGCTACACCTTC. Translating gives CSVEDLFGYTF.

This clone was seen a single time. The chain joins TRBV7-7 to TRBJ2-1, with 10 bases matching TRBD2. The ends lost 2 bases at V and 7 bases at J; junction bases unmatched: 11. Germline CDR1 SSHAT, CDR2 FNYEAQ (reference sequence). The CDR3 runs 17 residues. Here the CDR3 reads CASSLRSGGAGINEQFF. Here the CDR3 DNA reads TGTGCCAGCAGCTTACGGAGCGGGGGGGCTGGTATTAATGAGCAGTTCTTC.

The chain carries TRBV29-1 and TRBJ2-4; no clear D gene. Germline CDR1 SQVTM, CDR2 ANQGSEA. The CDR3 totals 12 residues. V lost 3 bases and J lost 3, with 6 bases in between. The CDR3 region has the DNA TGCAGCGTTGAGTTGGTCAAAAACATTCAGTACTTC. Amino acids: CSVELVKNIQYF.

The J gene is TRBJ1-5, the V gene TRBV7-8; D not certain. CDR3 size: 14 residues. V shed 5 bases and J shed 3 bases, with 11 bases lying between them. The germline V gene encodes CDR1 SGHVS and CDR2 FQNEAQ. The CDR3 spells CASSQTSLNQPQHF. CDR3 nucleotide sequence: TGTGCCAGCAGCCAGACAAGTCTCAATCAGCCCCAGCATTTT.

The rearrangement uses TRBV5-1 and TRBJ2-6; a possible D gene is TRBD1 (6 bases). The germline V gene has CDR1 SGHRS and CDR2 YFSETQ. This CDR3 region has 16 residues. V lost 0 bases to trimming and J lost 2 bases, with 9 bases between them. The CDR3: CASSLAYRAGANVLTF. CDR3 nucleotide sequence: TGCGCCAGCAGCTTGGCCTACAGGGCTGGGGCCAACGTCCTGACTTTC.

The V gene is TRBV15, the J gene TRBJ1-2; weak D call: TRBD1 (5 bases). Germline V lookup: CDR1 LNHNV, CDR2 YYDKDF (reference sequence). Trimming removed 1 base from V and 4 bases from J, with 7 bases in between. CDR3 length equals 13 residues. CDR3 bases: TGTGCCACCAGCAGAGGGCAGGGCTATGGCTACACCTTC. Translated: CATSRGQGYGYTF.

The chain joins TRBV7-2 to TRBJ2-7, with 8 bases lining up with TRBD1. The CDR3 has 15 amino acids. V was pared by 5 bases and J by 7 bases, with 13 bases of the junction left unmatched. Germline V gene sequence: CDR1 SGHTA, CDR2 FQGNSA. The CDR3 loop reads CASSLWDRREDEQYF. DNA of the CDR3: TGTGCCAGCAGCCTCTGGGACAGGAGGGAAGATGAGCAGTACTTC.

This chain joins TRBV5-1 and TRBJ2-1; D might be TRBD1 (6 bases). Germline values: CDR1 SGHRS, CDR2 YFSETQ. This CDR3 has 15 residues. V lost 3 bases, J lost 6 bases, and 16 bases lay in between. The CDR3 DNA sequence: TGCGCCAGCAGCTCCCCGGAAGCAGGGGCCAATGAGCAGTTCTTC. Its translation: CASSSPEAGANEQFF.

This rearrangement joins TRBV30 to TRBJ1-1; tentative D call: TRBD1 (6 bases). Looked up from germline, CDR1 is GTSNPN and CDR2 is SVGIG (reference sequence). Trimming removed 3 bases at V and 0 bases at J, with 17 bases between. The CDR3 covers 16 residues. CDR3 in amino acids: CAWSGARGRVNTEAFF. For the CDR3, the DNA is TGTGCCTGGAGCGGGGCGAGGGGGAGAGTGAACACTGAAGCTTTCTTT.

The chain employs TRBV5-1 and TRBJ2-1; D might be TRBD2 (6 bases). Germline-derived CDR1 and CDR2 are SGHRS and YFSETQ. This CDR3 is built from 16 residues. V was cut by 0 bases and J by 7 bases, with 17 bases left in between. In DNA form, the CDR3 reads TGCGCCAGCAGCTTGGATCAGGTCGGAGGGAGTAATGAGCAGTTCTTC. This codes for CASSLDQVGGSNEQFF.

The chain employs TRBV29-1 and TRBJ1-2, with TRBD1 identical over 8 bases. From germline, CDR1 is SQVTM and CDR2 ANQGSEA. The CDR3 totals 13 residues. V lost 4 bases to trimming and J lost 4 bases; unmatched junction nucleotides: 5. As DNA, the CDR3 is TGCAGCGTTGGGACAGGGTACGGCTATGGCTACACCTTC. It codes for CSVGTGYGYGYTF.

This chain uses TRBV15 with TRBJ2-5; D not resolved. The germline V gene encodes CDR1 LNHNV and CDR2 YYDKDF (reference sequence). Trimming removed 1 base at V and 10 bases at J, with 10 bases between. CDR3 length: 12 amino acids. The CDR3 sequence: CATSRGAGDQYF. CDR3 nucleotides: TGTGCCACCAGCAGAGGAGCCGGCGACCAGTACTTC. Filled out from reference TRBV15 and TRBJ2-5, the complete variable domain reads DAMVIQNPRYQVTQFGKPVTLSCSQTLNHNVMYWYQQKSSQAPKLLFHYYDKDFNNEADTPDNFQSRRPNTSFCFLDIRSPGLGDTAMYLCATSRGAGDQYFGPGTRLLVL.

J is TRBJ2-3 and V is TRBV5-4; 9 bases fit TRBD2. V was clipped by 1 base and J by 1 base; unmatched bases: 4. The CDR3 contains 16 residues. Looked up from germline, CDR1 is SGHNT and CDR2 is YYREEE (reference sequence). The CDR3 nucleotides are TGTGCCAGCAGCTTGAAAATAGCGGGGGGCACAGATACGCAGTATTTT. It encodes CASSLKIAGGTDTQYF.